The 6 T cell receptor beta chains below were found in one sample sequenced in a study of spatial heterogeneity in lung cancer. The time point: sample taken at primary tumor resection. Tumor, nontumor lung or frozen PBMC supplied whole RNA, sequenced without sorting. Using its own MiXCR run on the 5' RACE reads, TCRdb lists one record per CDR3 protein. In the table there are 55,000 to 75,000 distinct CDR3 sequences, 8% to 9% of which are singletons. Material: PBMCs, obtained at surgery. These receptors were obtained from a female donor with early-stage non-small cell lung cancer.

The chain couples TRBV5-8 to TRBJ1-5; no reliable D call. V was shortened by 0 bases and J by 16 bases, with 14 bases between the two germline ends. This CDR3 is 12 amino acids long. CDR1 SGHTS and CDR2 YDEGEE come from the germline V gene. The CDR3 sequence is CASSLGPDPRHF. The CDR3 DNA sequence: TGTGCCAGCAGCTTGGGCCCGGACCCCCGTCATTTT.

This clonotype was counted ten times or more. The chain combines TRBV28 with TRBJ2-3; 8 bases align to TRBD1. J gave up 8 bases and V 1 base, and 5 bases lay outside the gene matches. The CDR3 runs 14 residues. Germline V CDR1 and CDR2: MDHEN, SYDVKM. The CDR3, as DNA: TGTGCCAGCAGTTTATCCGGACAGGGAGGTACGCAGTATTTT. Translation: CASSLSGQGGTQYF.

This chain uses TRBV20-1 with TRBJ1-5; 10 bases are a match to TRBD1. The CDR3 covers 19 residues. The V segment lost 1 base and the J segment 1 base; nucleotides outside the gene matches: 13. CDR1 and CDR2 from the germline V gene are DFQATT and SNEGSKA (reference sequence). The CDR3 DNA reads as TGCAGTGCTAGAGCCGTACCGGGACAGGGGCCTCGGAGCAATCAGCCCCAGCATTTT. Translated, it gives CSARAVPGQGPRSNQPQHF.

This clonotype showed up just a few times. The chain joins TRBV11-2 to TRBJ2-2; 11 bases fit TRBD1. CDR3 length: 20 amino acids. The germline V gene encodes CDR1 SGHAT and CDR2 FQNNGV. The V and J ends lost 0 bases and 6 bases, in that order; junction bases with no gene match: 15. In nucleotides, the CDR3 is TGTGCCAGCAGCTTAGAGATCGGACAGGGGGCGTACTTAGGCTCCGGGGAGCTGTTTTTT. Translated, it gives CASSLEIGQGAYLGSGELFF.

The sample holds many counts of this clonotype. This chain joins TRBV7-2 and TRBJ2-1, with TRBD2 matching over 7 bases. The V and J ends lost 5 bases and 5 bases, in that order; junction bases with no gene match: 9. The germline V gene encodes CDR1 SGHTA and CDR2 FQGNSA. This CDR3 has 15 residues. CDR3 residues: CASSKSGTTHNEQFF. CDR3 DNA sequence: TGTGCCAGCAGCAAATCCGGGACTACTCACAATGAGCAGTTCTTC. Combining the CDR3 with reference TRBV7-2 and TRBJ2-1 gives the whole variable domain GAGVSQSPSNKVTEKGKDVELRCDPISGHTALYWYRQSLGQGLEFLIYFQGNSAPDKSGLPSDRFSAERTGGSVSTLTIQRTQQEDSAVYLCASSKSGTTHNEQFFGPGTRLTVL.

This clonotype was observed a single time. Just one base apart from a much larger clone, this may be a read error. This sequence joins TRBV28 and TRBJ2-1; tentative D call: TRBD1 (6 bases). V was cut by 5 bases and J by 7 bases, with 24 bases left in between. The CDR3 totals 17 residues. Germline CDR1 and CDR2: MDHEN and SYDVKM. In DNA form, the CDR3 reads TGTGCCAGCAGTCCCGGGACAACTACAGATTATTCGAATGAGCAGTTCTTC. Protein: CASSPGTTTDYSNEQFF.